This entry lists 24 T cell receptor beta chains sequenced from one sample in a study of T cell clusters in autoimmune cytopenias. One tube held mixed TRB-A and TRB-B primer pools for touch-down PCR. TCRdb reanalyzed the multiplex PCR reads and collapses them to one entry per CDR3 protein, without DNA. This sample's clone table lists 11,000 or so distinct CDR3 sequences. TRB amplification used approximately 270 ng of peripheral blood genomic DNA. These same records also appear under a second study, on T cell repertoires in aging, cancer and after chemotherapy.

Sequencing was performed on peripheral blood. Source of these receptors: a human donor in good health.

This clonotype is labeled medium-sized (0.01 to 0.1%) based on frequency. The chain is built from TRBV19 and TRBJ1-5; TCRdb calls TRBD1, which cannot be checked without DNA. CDR3 length: 14 amino acids. Germline lookup yields CDR1 LNHDA and CDR2 SQIVND (reference sequence). The CDR3 protein is CASQGGTGNQPQHF.

The chain employs TRBV20-1 and TRBJ2-1; TCRdb's D call, TRBD1, is unchecked because there is no DNA. Germline CDR1 DFQATT, CDR2 SNEGSKA (reference sequence). The CDR3 has 16 amino acids. This CDR3 reads CSAQPPREGSYNEQFF.

The chain employs TRBV7-9 and TRBJ2-6; lacking DNA, the TRBD1 call made by TCRdb goes unchecked. Germline CDR1 and CDR2: SEHNR and FQNEAQ (reference sequence). This CDR3 has 17 residues. This CDR3 reads CASSVQGTGSGANVLTF.

This clonotype is classed as medium-sized by frequency. The V gene is TRBV19, the J gene TRBJ2-6. This CDR3 is 17 amino acids long. Germline CDR1 is LNHDA and CDR2 is SQIVND (reference sequence). The chain's CDR3 is CASSTATPRSGANVLTF.

J is TRBJ1-5 and V is TRBV6-6. Germline V gene data show CDR1 as MNHNY and CDR2 as SVGAGI (reference sequence). CDR3 length: 12 amino acids. CDR3 amino acids: CASSSLGQPQHF.

The chain is built from TRBV12-3 or TRBV12-4 and TRBJ2-2. This CDR3 is built from 16 residues. The chain's CDR3 is CASSPWGWVDTGELFF.

According to its frequency, this clonotype is medium-sized. The chain couples TRBV6-5 to TRBJ2-3. Germline CDR1 MNHEY, CDR2 SVGAGI. The CDR3 has 14 amino acids. The CDR3 reads CASSYSSSQATQYF.

The J gene is TRBJ2-3, the V gene TRBV12-3 or TRBV12-4; TCRdb indicates TRBD2, and absent DNA this call remains unverified. The CDR3 sequence is 17 residues long. CDR3 loop: CASSLRLAGGGTDTQYF.

The rearrangement joins TRBV5-3 to TRBJ2-7; TCRdb gives TRBD2 as the D gene, but with no DNA this cannot be confirmed. TRBV5-3 is identified as an open reading frame with a role that is uncertain. The CDR3 has 13 residues. CDR3 in amino acids: CARSRTSCYEQYF.

The genes are TRBV27 and TRBJ1-1. CDR1 MNHEY and CDR2 SMNVEV come from the germline V gene (reference sequence). This CDR3 region has 14 residues. CDR3 residues: CASSLGPINTEAFF.

This sequence joins TRBV20-1 and TRBJ2-7; as DNA is missing, the TRBD2 call by TCRdb cannot be tested. Per the germline V gene, CDR1 is DFQATT and CDR2 is SNEGSKA (reference sequence). This CDR3 spans 14 amino acids. CDR3 region: CSARAGGSSYEQYF.

The chain is built from TRBV5-4 and TRBJ2-7; the TRBD2 assignment by TCRdb is unverifiable without DNA. CDR1 is SGHNT, CDR2 YYREEE, per germline (reference sequence). This CDR3 contains 15 residues. The CDR3 loop reads CASSFTAGGPYEQYF.

The V call is TRBV6-2 or TRBV6-3, the J call TRBJ1-2; the TCRdb call, TRBD1, lacks DNA for checking. The CDR3 has 13 residues. CDR1 is MNHEY, CDR2 SVGEGT, per germline. This CDR3 is CASREGGDYGYTF.

The chain recombines TRBV12-3 or TRBV12-4 with TRBJ2-3; the D call from TCRdb, TRBD1, cannot be confirmed without DNA. CDR3 length: 14 residues. CDR3 residues: CASSLGTHTDTQYF.

The V call is TRBV6-1, the J call TRBJ2-1; the D call of TRBD2 rests on TCRdb alone, since no DNA is present to check it. This CDR3 spans 15 amino acids. Germline lookup yields CDR1 MNHNS and CDR2 SASEGT. The CDR3 sequence is CASSEDSGGFNEQFF.

The V gene is TRBV6-5, the J gene TRBJ1-2; without DNA, the TCRdb call of TRBD1 cannot be checked. The germline CDR1 and CDR2 sequences are MNHEY and SVGAGI. CDR3 size: 12 residues. CDR3 region: CASTRGRGGYTF.

This chain uses TRBV18 with TRBJ2-7; TCRdb's assignment of TRBD1 cannot be checked, as there is no DNA. The CDR3 is made up of 14 amino acids. CDR1 and CDR2 (germline): KGHSH, LQKENI. CDR3 amino acids: CASSHWDGSYEQYF. The full variable domain, rest sourced from reference TRBV18 and TRBJ2-7, is NAGVMQNPRHLVRRRGQEARLRCSPMKGHSHVYWYRQLPEEGLKFMVYLQKENIIDESGMPKERFSAEFPKEGPSILRIQQVVRGDSAAYFCASSHWDGSYEQYFGPGTRLTVT.

The gene calls are TRBV6-5 and TRBJ1-1; TCRdb picks TRBD1, but there is no DNA to check that call. The V gene's germline CDR1 is MNHEY and CDR2 SVGAGI. The CDR3 runs 15 residues. The CDR3 sequence: CASSLERTGNTEAFF.

The chain couples TRBV5-6 to TRBJ2-5. From germline, CDR1 is SGHDT and CDR2 YYEEEE. This CDR3 contains 11 residues. The CDR3 protein is CASSFGETQYF.

V usage is TRBV11-2 and J usage is TRBJ2-2; TCRdb returns TRBD2, unconfirmable since there is no DNA. The CDR3 contains 13 residues. Germline V gives CDR1 SGHAT, CDR2 FQNNGV. This chain's CDR3 is CASSLDEGGELFF. Using reference TRBV11-2 and TRBJ2-2 for the parts outside the CDR3, the full variable domain is EAGVAQSPRYKIIEKRQSVAFWCNPISGHATLYWYQQILGQGPKLLIQFQNNGVVDDSQLPKDRFSAERLKGVDSTLKIQPAKLEDSAVYLCASSLDEGGELFFGEGSRLTVL.

This chain uses TRBV15 with TRBJ2-7; TCRdb's assignment of TRBD1 cannot be checked, as there is no DNA. Germline V gene lookup returns CDR1 LNHNV and CDR2 YYDKDF (reference sequence). The CDR3 sequence is 16 residues long. This CDR3 reads CATSRDQGIHSYEQYF.

This clonotype is classed as medium-sized by frequency. This chain joins TRBV29-1 and TRBJ2-5; the TRBD2 assignment by TCRdb is unverifiable without DNA. CDR3 size: 12 residues. The V gene's germline CDR1 is SQVTM and CDR2 ANQGSEA. The chain's CDR3 is CSVMGQQETQYF.

V and J are TRBV12-3 or TRBV12-4 and TRBJ2-2; TCRdb outputs TRBD1, but without DNA this stays unchecked. The CDR3 contains 16 residues. CDR3: CASSVPGTIDTGELFF.

The V and J genes are TRBV2 and TRBJ2-1; no DNA is available, so the TRBD2 call from TCRdb remains unchecked. Germline CDR1 and CDR2: SNHLY and FYNNEI. The CDR3 loop spans 15 amino acids. The CDR3 loop is CASSPGTSSYNEQFF.